This record concerns one T cell receptor (beta chain) sequence. Antigen: not known. These data come from a study of shared clonotypes between healthy human individuals. Findings and caveats of the study: The sharing of 5% to 5.5% of naive CD4 clonotypes was seen across a few donors. In contrast to clonotypes shared by all four donors, non-shared clonotypes had lower generation probabilities.

Deletions cut 3 bases from V and 4 bases from J, with 13 bases between. There are 15 residues in the CDR3. Germline V gene lookup returns CDR1 MNHEY and CDR2 SMNVEV (reference sequence). Once extracted for a subset, genomic DNA was divided evenly among several immunoSEQ plates. The protocol was immunoSEQ multiplex PCR, while the TCRdb copy is restricted to in-frame clones and leaves out a portion. This table has roughly 200,000 clones, around 63% appearing once. This chain uses TRBV27 with TRBJ1-5; D is possibly TRBD1 (5 bases). This TCR was sampled from a man aged 25 to 45 in good health. Sequencing was done on a sample of memory CD4+ T cells sorted from blood. Subset noted: CD45RA-negative fraction. The CDR3 DNA reads as TGTGCCAGCAGTTTGGGGAGGGGACGTAATCAGCCCCAGCATTTT. Translating gives CASSLGRGRNQPQHF.